These T cell receptor beta chains were read from a single sample in a study of T-cell reconstitution after alpha-beta-depleted transplantation in children. TCRdb analysed the PCR reads with MiXCR anew, one entry per CDR3 protein. Of about 900,000 distinct CDR3 sequences listed, about 29% are singletons. The sample here was PBMCs, mostly from graft donor cells, taken 360 days after TCRalphabeta/CD19-depleted stem cell transplant. These TCRs come from a boy in the first two years of life who had a stem cell transplant for SCID, so the T cells may come from the graft donor. Both conserved end residues are part of each CDR3. The D gene is left open where the match is weak. Expanded clones are given a class, and other clones once, few, many or no size at all.

>.|.|TRBJ2-5|TRBV5-1
TGCGCCAGCAGCTTGGGATGGAGACAAGAGACCCAGTACTTC
CASSLGWRQETQYF
>.|.|TRBJ1-1|TRBV20-1
TGCAGTGCTAAAGGGGGGATGAACACTGAAGCTTTCTTT
CSAKGGMNTEAFF
>few|.|TRBJ2-3|TRBV2
TGTGCCAGCAGTGAAATCAGGGGGGGAGATACGCAGTATTTT
CASSEIRGGDTQYF
>few|TRBD2|TRBJ2-7|TRBV29-1
TGCAGCGTTGAGGGACTAGCGGGGAGAAGGGAGCAGTACTTC
CSVEGLAGRREQYF
>many|TRBD1|TRBJ2-7|TRBV6-2/TRBV6-3
TGTGCCAGCAGTTACGGGACCGGACAGGGAAGATACGAGCAGTACTTC
CASSYGTGQGRYEQYF
>.|.|TRBJ2-7|TRBV12-3/TRBV12-4
TGTGCCAGCAGTTTCGGGTTCTCCCGCTCCTACGAGCAGTACTTC
CASSFGFSRSYEQYF
>few|.|TRBJ1-5|TRBV18
TGTGCCAGCTCACCCTGGAGCGGAAATCAGCCCCAGCATTTT
CASSPWSGNQPQHF
>once|TRBD1|TRBJ2-5|TRBV5-1
TGCGCCAGCAGTACTCCGGGACAGGGGGCCGAAGAGACCCAGTACTTC
CASSTPGQGAEETQYF
>.|.|TRBJ2-1|TRBV10-3
TGTGCCATCAGTGATAGAGGGGGAAAAATCAATGAGCAGTTCTTC
CAISDRGGKINEQFF
>.|TRBD1|TRBJ2-7|TRBV20-1
TGCAGTGCCACGGACAGGCGAACCTACGAGCAGTACTTC
CSATDRRTYEQYF
>once|TRBD1|TRBJ1-2|TRBV15
TGTGCCACCAGCAGAGTTGAAAAGGGGGCGCCTGGCTACACCTTC
CATSRVEKGAPGYTF
>.|TRBD1|TRBJ1-4|TRBV20-1
TGCAGTGCTAGAAAGGGGGGGACAGGGGATGAAAAACTGTTTTTT
CSARKGGTGDEKLFF
>few|.|TRBJ2-1|TRBV20-1
TGCAGTGCTAGAGATCTCCAGGCACCATACCATGAGCAGTTCTTC
CSARDLQAPYHEQFF
>.|.|TRBJ2-3|TRBV11-2
TGTGCCAGCAGCCCATATGGAGGGGTTTCTCCTCTTATTAGCACAGATACGCAGTATTTT
CASSPYGGVSPLISTDTQYF
>.|.|TRBJ1-1|TRBV18
TGTGCCAGCTCACCACTAGGAAGGAACACTGAAGCTTTCTTT
CASSPLGRNTEAFF
>.|.|TRBJ1-5|TRBV12-3/TRBV12-4
TGTGCCAGCAGTTTGGGGCACCCTCAGCCCCAGCATTTT
CASSLGHPQPQHF
>.|.|TRBJ2-7|TRBV3-1
TGTGCCAGCAGCCAAGATGCTACCAGGAGAATCGGGGAGCAGTACTTC
CASSQDATRRIGEQYF
>.|TRBD1|TRBJ1-5|TRBV12-3/TRBV12-4
TGTGCCAGCAGTAACAGGGGATTCAATCAGCCCCAGCATTTT
CASSNRGFNQPQHF
>.|.|TRBJ1-1|TRBV27
TGTGCCAGCAGCCCCTCCCGGGTGGTGAACACTGAAGCTTTCTTT
CASSPSRVVNTEAFF
>.|.|TRBJ2-2|TRBV6-5
TGTGCCAGCAGTTTGGACCCGAGCACCGGGGAGCTGTTTTTT
CASSLDPSTGELFF
>.|TRBD1|TRBJ2-6|TRBV12-3/TRBV12-4
TGTGCCAGCAGTTTACAGGACAGGGCCTTCTCTGGGGCCAACGTCCTGACTTTC
CASSLQDRAFSGANVLTF
>few|.|TRBJ2-7|TRBV12-3/TRBV12-4
TGTGCCAGCAGTTTAGCGCTGGGCAAAGGCGTCTACGAGCAGTACTTC
CASSLALGKGVYEQYF
>.|.|TRBJ2-7|TRBV4-2
TGTGCCAGCAGCCAAGATCCCGGGATCTACGAGCAGTACTTC
CASSQDPGIYEQYF
>.|.|TRBJ2-7|TRBV3-1
TGTGCCAGCAGCCAGCACAGGGTGCTCTCCTACGAGCAGTACTTC
CASSQHRVLSYEQYF
>.|TRBD2|TRBJ2-5|TRBV20-1
TGCAGTGCTAGGGGTCTAGGGCTAGCGGGGGGGCCTAAAGAGACCCAGTACTTC
CSARGLGLAGGPKETQYF
>many|TRBD2|TRBJ2-3|TRBV15
TGTGCCACCAGCAGAGGACTAGCGGGAAACACAGATACGCAGTATTTT
CATSRGLAGNTDTQYF
>.|TRBD2|TRBJ2-5|TRBV5-5
TGTGCCAGCAGCTTGGAGCGGGGTGGGGAGACCCAGTACTTC
CASSLERGGETQYF
>few|TRBD1|TRBJ2-1|TRBV7-2
TGTGCCAGCAGCTTGAGACAGGGGGGGAGTGAGCAGTTCTTC
CASSLRQGGSEQFF
>.|.|TRBJ2-3|TRBV5-1
TGCGCCAGCAGCTTGGCTGACACGCTAACAGATACGCAGTATTTT
CASSLADTLTDTQYF
>few|.|TRBJ2-7|TRBV5-6
TGTGCCAGCAGCTTGTCAGGGAACACATACGAGCAGTACTTC
CASSLSGNTYEQYF
>.|TRBD1|TRBJ1-4|TRBV4-3
TGCGCCAGCAGCCAAACAGGGGATAGTGAAAAACTGTTTTTT
CASSQTGDSEKLFF
>few|.|TRBJ2-1|TRBV7-9
TGTGCCAGCAGCCCCTTCCAGGGATGGTCGAATGAGCAGTTCTTC
CASSPFQGWSNEQFF
>.|.|TRBJ2-1|TRBV15
TGTGCCACCAGCAGAGGGGGGGTCCATGAGCAGTTCTTC
CATSRGGVHEQFF
>.|TRBD1|TRBJ1-2|TRBV7-8
TGTGCCAGCAGCTTAGCCCCAGGGGGCTCCCTTAACTATGGCTACACCTTC
CASSLAPGGSLNYGYTF
>few|.|TRBJ2-1|TRBV2
TGTGCCAGCGGGGGAAAGGAGAGCTCCTACAATGAGCAGTTCTTC
CASGGKESSYNEQFF
>.|TRBD1|TRBJ2-7|TRBV7-2
TGTGCCAGCAGCTTCCAGACAGGGGCCTCCTACGAGCAGTACTTC
CASSFQTGASYEQYF
>few|.|TRBJ2-1|TRBV29-1
TGCAGCGTTGCGACTCCACTGCAGTTCTTC
CSVATPLQFF
>.|.|TRBJ2-5|TRBV18
TGTGCCAGCTCACCATACGGGAACCAAGAGACCCAGTACTTC
CASSPYGNQETQYF
>many|.|TRBJ2-1|TRBV5-6
TGTGCCAGCAGCTTGACTCACAATGAGCAGTTCTTC
CASSLTHNEQFF
>.|TRBD2|TRBJ2-7|TRBV10-3
TGTGCCATCTCCGGGACTAGCGTTGGCGAGCAGTACTTC
CAISGTSVGEQYF
>few|.|TRBJ2-7|TRBV7-9
TGTGCCAGCAGCTTAGTTGAGGGGTCCCTCTACGAGCAGTACTTC
CASSLVEGSLYEQYF
>few|TRBD1|TRBJ2-2|TRBV29-1
TGCAGCGTCTTTGGACAGGGGGCGACCGGGGAGCTGTTTTTT
CSVFGQGATGELFF
>.|.|TRBJ1-2|TRBV4-1
TGCGCCAGCAGCCAAGTGCGGGGGAACTATGGCTACACCTTC
CASSQVRGNYGYTF
>.|TRBD1|TRBJ2-4|TRBV6-1
TGTGCCAGCGGGACAGGGTTTGGGGCCAAAAACATTCAGTACTTC
CASGTGFGAKNIQYF